This T cell receptor beta chain emerged from a study of spatial heterogeneity in lung cancer. Documented time point: sample taken at primary tumor resection. Whole RNA from tumor, nontumor lung or frozen PBMC was sequenced unsorted. MiXCR, run by TCRdb on the 5' RACE reads, gives a single entry per CDR3 protein. Of 75,000 to 85,000 distinct CDR3 sequences in the sample, more than 15% were seen once. CDR1 and CDR2 from the germline V gene are SGHTA and FQGNSA. The CDR3 spans 13 residues. The V and J ends lost 5 bases and 7 bases respectively, with 9 bases between them. The rearrangement joins TRBV7-2 to TRBJ1-6; D uncertain. This sample comprised PBMCs, obtained at surgery. The sequence was obtained from a male donor with early-stage non-small cell lung cancer. CDR3: CASSDARNSPLHF. The CDR3 DNA follows: TGTGCCAGCAGCGACGCTAGGAATTCACCCCTCCACTTT.